This TCR beta chain was obtained from a study of T cell responses to AZD1222 COVID-19 vaccine. General observations from the study: Among vaccine-associated CD4 TCRs, coverage spanned spike, with dominance at 160-218 and 743-854. Only five or six people who got AZD1222 tested seropositive at baseline.

Concerning this clone: Its antigen is unidentified.

Pooled samples include second doses given at about 4 or 12 weeks. The method was immunoSEQ multiplex PCR; TCRdb's version includes in-frame clones alone and lacks a portion of them. The table has tens of thousands of clones, about 93% seen once. Trimming stripped 2 bases from V and 10 bases from J, with 18 bases between. This CDR3 has 14 residues. Germline CDR1 SGHRS, CDR2 YFSETQ. The origin of this receptor is an adult who received the AZD1222 COVID-19 vaccine. Here the sequenced sample was peripheral blood, taken 28 days after the second AZD1222 dose. This chain uses TRBV5-1 with TRBJ1-2; tentative D call: TRBD1 (5 bases). The CDR3 reads CASSFAGIYKPYTF. The CDR3, as DNA: TGCGCCAGCAGCTTCGCAGGGATTTATAAACCCTACACCTTC. Full variable domain (rest looked up from reference TRBV5-1 and TRBJ1-2): KAGVTQTPRYLIKTRGQQVTLSCSPISGHRSVSWYQQTPGQGLQFLFEYFSETQRNKGNFPGRFSGRQFSNSRSEMNVSTLELGDSALYLCASSFAGIYKPYTFGSGTRLTVV.